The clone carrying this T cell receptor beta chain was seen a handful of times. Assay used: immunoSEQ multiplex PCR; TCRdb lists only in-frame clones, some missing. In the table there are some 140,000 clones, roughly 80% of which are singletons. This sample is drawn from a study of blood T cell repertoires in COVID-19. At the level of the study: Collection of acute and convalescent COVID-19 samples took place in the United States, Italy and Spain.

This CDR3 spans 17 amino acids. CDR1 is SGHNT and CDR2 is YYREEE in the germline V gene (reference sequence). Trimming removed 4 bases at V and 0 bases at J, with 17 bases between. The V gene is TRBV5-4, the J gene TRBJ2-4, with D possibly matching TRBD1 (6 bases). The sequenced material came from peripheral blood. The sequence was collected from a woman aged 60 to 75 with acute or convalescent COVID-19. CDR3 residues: CASSLGAGELAKNIQYF. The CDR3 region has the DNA TGTGCCAGCAGCCTGGGGGCGGGTGAACTAGCCAAAAACATTCAGTACTTC.